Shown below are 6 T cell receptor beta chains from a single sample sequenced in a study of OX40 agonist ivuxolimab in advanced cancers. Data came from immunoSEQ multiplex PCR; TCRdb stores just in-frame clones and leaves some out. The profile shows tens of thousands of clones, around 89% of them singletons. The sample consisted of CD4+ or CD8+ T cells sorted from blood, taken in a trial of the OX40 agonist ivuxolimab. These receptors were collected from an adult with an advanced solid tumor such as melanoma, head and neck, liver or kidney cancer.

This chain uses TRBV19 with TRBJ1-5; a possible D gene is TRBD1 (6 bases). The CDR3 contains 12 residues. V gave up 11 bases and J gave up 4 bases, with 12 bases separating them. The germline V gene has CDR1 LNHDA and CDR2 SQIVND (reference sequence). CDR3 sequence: CAVTGPNQPQHF. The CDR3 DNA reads TGTGCCGTAACAGGGCCAAATCAGCCCCAGCATTTT.

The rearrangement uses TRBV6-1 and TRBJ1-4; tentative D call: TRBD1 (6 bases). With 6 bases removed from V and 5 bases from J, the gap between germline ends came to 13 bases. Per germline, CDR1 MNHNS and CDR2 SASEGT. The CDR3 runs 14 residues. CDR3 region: CASRERGSNEKLFF. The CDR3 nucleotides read TGTGCCAGCAGAGAAAGGGGGTCCAATGAAAAACTGTTTTTT.

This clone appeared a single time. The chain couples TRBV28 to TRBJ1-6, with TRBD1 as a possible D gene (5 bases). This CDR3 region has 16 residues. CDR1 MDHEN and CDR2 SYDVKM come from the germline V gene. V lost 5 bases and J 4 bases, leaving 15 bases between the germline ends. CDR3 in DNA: TGTGCCAGCAGTCCCATTTGGGGGGGATATAATTCACCCCTCCACTTT. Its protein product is CASSPIWGGYNSPLHF.

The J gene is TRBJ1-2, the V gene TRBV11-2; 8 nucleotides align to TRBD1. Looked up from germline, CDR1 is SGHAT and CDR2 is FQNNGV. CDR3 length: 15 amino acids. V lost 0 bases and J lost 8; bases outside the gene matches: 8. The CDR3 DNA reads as TGTGCCAGCAGCTTAGACCGGGCAGGGGGCGACGGCTACACCTTC. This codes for CASSLDRAGGDGYTF. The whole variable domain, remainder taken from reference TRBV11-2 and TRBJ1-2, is EAGVAQSPRYKIIEKRQSVAFWCNPISGHATLYWYQQILGQGPKLLIQFQNNGVVDDSQLPKDRFSAERLKGVDSTLKIQPAKLEDSAVYLCASSLDRAGGDGYTFGSGTRLTVV.

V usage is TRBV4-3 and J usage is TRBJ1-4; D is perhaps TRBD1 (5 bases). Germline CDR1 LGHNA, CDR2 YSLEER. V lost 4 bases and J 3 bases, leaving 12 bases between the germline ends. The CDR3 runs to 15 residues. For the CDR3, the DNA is TGCGCCAGCAGCCTCACCGACAGCCCTAATGAAAAACTGTTTTTT. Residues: CASSLTDSPNEKLFF.

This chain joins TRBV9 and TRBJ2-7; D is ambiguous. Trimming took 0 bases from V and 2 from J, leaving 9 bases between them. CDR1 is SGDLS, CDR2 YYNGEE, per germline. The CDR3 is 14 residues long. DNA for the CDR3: TGTGCCAGCAGCGTAGGGGCAGGAGCCTACGAGCAGTACTTC. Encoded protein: CASSVGAGAYEQYF.